The 2 T cell receptor beta chains below all came from one sample that was sequenced in a study of cytomegalovirus exposure and HLA in healthy donors. Amplification used 60 Vbeta primers and 13 Jbeta primers. Assay used: immunoSEQ multiplex PCR; TCRdb lists only in-frame clones, some missing. The table includes about 210,000 clones, over 75% detected once. Sequenced: PBMCs. Receptors were obtained from a woman between 50 and 59 years old in good health and CMV-seropositive.

This clone came up a few times. The J gene is TRBJ2-3, the V gene TRBV5-5; 8 bases match TRBD2. The CDR3 is 14 residues long. Germline V gene sequence: CDR1 SGHKS, CDR2 YYEKEE (reference sequence). V dropped 4 bases and J dropped 2; count of bases not matched to a gene: 3. CDR3 sequence reads: CASSRGGNTDTQYF. The CDR3 DNA reads TGTGCCAGCAGCCGCGGGGGGAACACAGATACGCAGTATTTT.

The CDR3 region is CASSSKGAFRGYGYTF. CDR3 nucleotides: TGTGCCAGCAGTTCAAAGGGGGCGTTTCGTGGGTATGGCTACACCTTC. The chain links TRBV28 to TRBJ1-2; TRBD1 matches 7 bases. The CDR3 extends over 16 amino acids. With 4 bases clipped from V and 5 bases from J, the junction kept 13 bases outside the gene matches. Germline V lookup: CDR1 MDHEN, CDR2 SYDVKM.